This paragraph reports one T cell receptor (beta chain). No antigen is known for it. Within one base of it there is no much larger clone, and no base qualities were kept. TCRbeta CDR3 regions were amplified from genomic DNA by means of the immunoSEQ Assay, a bias-controlled multiplex PCR. Concerning the study's data processing: The number of nucleated cells in each sample was estimated from the amplification of reference gene primers within the assay. To quantify the absolute abundance of each unique TCRbeta CDR3 rearrangement, sequence reads were collapsed and filtered. Productive Simpson clonality was computed per sample as the square root of Simpson's diversity index over productive rearrangements. TCRdb mirrors the immuneACCESS table, restricted to in-frame sequences. Some clones are absent from its copies; in checked studies, under half trace to an unresolved V gene, and the reason for the others is unknown. The V and J calls and the clone size are those of that table, but D and trimming were determined from the DNA. This sample holds 200,000 to 250,000 clones; about nine tenths were observed only once. Around 6% of the sample comes from the top ten.

Participants in the prospective study were enrolled through a virtual design, were aged roughly 18 to 90 years, and lived in some 24 United States geographic areas. In the prospective study, participants were assigned to cohorts based on the clinical history participants reported in a screening survey and a study questionnaire. Mobile phlebotomists in the prospective study collected whole blood, serum and a nasopharyngeal or oropharyngeal swab from every participant. Prospective study participants could optionally give additional blood draws and questionnaires over an approximately 2-month period. Blood samples from the prospective study were shipped frozen or at room temperature prior to DNA extraction. This sample stems from a study of blood T cell repertoires in COVID-19 (dated by TCRdb to the early 2020s). Regarding the complete study: The collaborator samples originated in the United States, Italy and Spain and spanned the acute and convalescent phases of COVID-19. The material from the prospective study consisted of cDNA or gDNA derived from T cells, B-cell-depleted T cells, or PBMCs. The sample metadata nearly always contained a de-identified subject ID, COVID-19 status, age in years and sex. Deeply sampled blood TCRbeta repertoires from subjects exposed to, actively infected with, or recovered from COVID-19 were included in the dataset. Samples were obtained from the ongoing ImmuneRACE study (first 160 participants) and from 1,200 or so subjects provided by 6 global collaborators. HLA class I and class II types, where available, came from metadata supplied by the sample provider rather than from assay-based typing. The repertoires were released in a freely available public database intended as a resource for research on the immune response to SARS-CoV-2. The paper as a whole reports these results and caveats: The amount of clinical and demographic metadata varied by source and participant and was provided uncurated.

For CDR1 and CDR2, the germline V gene (reference sequence) lists LGHDT and YNNKEL. CDR3 length: 14 amino acids, cysteine to phenylalanine. CDR3 DNA is the only sequence kept; it has 42 bases, read in frame from the first base. At the junction V is shortened by 4 bases and J by 5 bases, with 9 bases in between. This receptor was taken from a woman in her twenties or thirties with acute COVID-19. The chain couples TRBV3-1 (or the pseudogene TRBV3-2) to TRBJ1-6, with a tentative D gene TRBD1 over 6 matching bases. Input material: PBMCs or T cells enriched from blood (not recorded which). DNA sequence: TGTGCCAGCAGCCCCCGACAGGATAATTCACCCCTCCACTTT. It is translated as CASSPRQDNSPLHF.